The next 22 T cell receptor beta chains were all read from a single sample in a study of T cell repertoires in cytomegalovirus infection. TCRdb reanalysed the reads using MiXCR and keeps one entry per CDR3 protein. The data contain some 300,000 distinct CDR3 sequences, roughly an eighth of them singletons. The specimen sequenced was PBMCs. The receptors were sampled from a human donor in good health (CMV status not recorded). Some clones in this sample may be carry-over from other donors' samples.

The chain joins TRBV14 to TRBJ2-7; no clear D gene. The CDR3 spans 13 residues. Germline V lookup: CDR1 SGHDN, CDR2 FVKESK. Trimming removed 0 bases at V and 4 bases at J, with 7 bases between. This chain's CDR3 is CASSQDLLYEQYF. The CDR3 nucleotides read TGTGCCAGCAGCCAAGACTTACTGTACGAGCAGTACTTC.

The table lists this clonotype with a few counts. The rearrangement uses TRBV7-6 and TRBJ2-2, with D unresolved. V gave up 2 bases and J gave up 8 bases, with 18 bases separating them. CDR1 and CDR2 (germline): SGHVS, FNYEAQ. The CDR3 runs to 16 residues. CDR3 sequence: CASSLYDSNPAGELFF. The DNA of the CDR3 is TGTGCCAGCAGCTTATATGATAGCAACCCCGCTGGGGAGCTGTTTTTT.

There are many counts of this clonotype. The V gene is TRBV7-9, the J gene TRBJ2-5; unclear D gene. This CDR3 contains 12 residues. CDR1 SEHNR and CDR2 FQNEAQ come from the germline V gene (reference sequence). Trimming left V 5 bases short and J 5 bases short, with 9 bases between. DNA of the CDR3: TGTGCCAGCAGCCCCCTAGGGGAGACCCAGTACTTC. It specifies CASSPLGETQYF.

This clonotype was detected many times. This chain joins TRBV7-2 and TRBJ2-7, with D tentatively TRBD2 (5 bases). Per germline, CDR1 SGHTA and CDR2 FQGNSA. Trimming left V 4 bases short and J 6 bases short, with 10 bases between. The CDR3 length is 12 residues. CDR3 sequence: CASSSTSGEQYF. CDR3 DNA: TGTGCCAGCAGCTCGACCAGCGGCGAGCAGTACTTC.

This clonotype was seen only a few times. V usage is TRBV29-1 and J usage is TRBJ2-7; 8 positions match TRBD1. Germline V gives CDR1 SQVTM, CDR2 ANQGSEA. There are 12 residues in the CDR3. Losses at the gene ends were 4 bases for V and 5 bases for J; bases not matched to a gene: 4. The DNA for the CDR3 is TGCAGCGTTGGCAGGGGGCAAAACGAGCAGTACTTC. It yields the protein CSVGRGQNEQYF.

Many counts were recorded for this clonotype. The V and J genes are TRBV7-2 and TRBJ1-4, with 7 nucleotides matching TRBD1. The CDR3 totals 15 residues. With V trimmed by 5 bases and J by 6 bases, 9 bases remained unmatched. Germline-derived CDR1 and CDR2 are SGHTA and FQGNSA. The CDR3 sequence is CASSQQGWSDEKLFF. In DNA form, the CDR3 reads TGTGCCAGCAGCCAACAGGGGTGGTCCGATGAAAAACTGTTTTTT.

As DNA, the CDR3 is TGTGCCAGCAGTGAGGGTCAGACTGGAGACATTCAGTACTTC. Translation gives CASSEGQTGDIQYF. The chain has TRBV25-1 and TRBJ2-4; D uncertain. This CDR3 has 14 residues. Trimming took off 3 bases at V and 8 bases at J, with 14 bases between the two ends. CDR1 and CDR2 (germline): MGHDK, SYGVNS.

The sample holds a few counts of this clonotype. V usage is TRBV10-3 and J usage is TRBJ2-7, with 8 bases aligning to TRBD2. Germline CDR1 is ENHRY and CDR2 is SYGVKD. The CDR3 consists of 14 residues. The V gene end was trimmed by 3 bases and the J gene end by 0 bases; junction bases not matched to a gene: 1. In nucleotides, the CDR3 is TGTGCCATCAGTGAACTAGCGGCCTCCTACGAGCAGTACTTC. Amino acids: CAISELAASYEQYF.

Many counts were recorded for this clonotype. The rearrangement uses TRBV7-6 and TRBJ2-7; D uncertain. Trimming cost V 1 base and J 3 bases, with 10 bases left between them. Germline CDR1 is SGHVS and CDR2 is FNYEAQ. The CDR3 consists of 14 residues. The CDR3 sequence: CASSLGSGDYEQYF. Written as DNA, the CDR3 is TGTGCCAGCAGCTTAGGGTCTGGGGACTACGAGCAGTACTTC.

V and J are TRBV9 and TRBJ1-1; 10 nucleotides line up with TRBD1. Germline V gives CDR1 SGDLS, CDR2 YYNGEE. With 3 bases clipped from V and 2 bases from J, the junction kept 7 bases outside the gene matches. The CDR3 covers 16 residues. The CDR3 DNA reads TGTGCCAGCAGCGGAAAGGGACAGGGGATCAACACTGAAGCTTTCTTT. This gives the protein CASSGKGQGINTEAFF. Full variable domain (remainder filled in from reference TRBV9 and TRBJ1-1): DSGVTQTPKHLITATGQRVTLRCSPRSGDLSVYWYQQSLDQGLQFLIQYYNGEERAKGNILERFSAQQFPDLHSELNLSSLELGDSALYFCASSGKGQGINTEAFFGQGTRLTVV.

This clonotype was seen a handful of times. V usage is TRBV10-3 and J usage is TRBJ2-7; 14 nucleotides align to TRBD2. Trimming cost V 8 bases and J 5 bases; bases outside gene matches: 2. This CDR3 comprises 13 residues. CDR1 and CDR2 from the germline V gene are ENHRY and SYGVKD. CDR3 DNA sequence: TGTGCCATCGGACTAGCGGGAGGAAACGAGCAGTACTTC. This sequence encodes CAIGLAGGNEQYF.

This clonotype was seen a handful of times. The J gene is TRBJ2-2, the V gene TRBV7-9, with D tentatively TRBD1 (6 bases). In germline, CDR1 is SEHNR, CDR2 FQNEAQ (reference sequence). The V end was cut by 6 bases, the J end by 0 bases, with 14 bases between. CDR3 length: 16 amino acids. CDR3 nucleotides: TGTGCCAGCAGATTACAGGGACGGGCGAACACCGGGGAGCTGTTTTTT. It translates to CASRLQGRANTGELFF.

The chain has TRBV5-4 and TRBJ2-1; 8 bases agree with TRBD1. Germline CDR1 is SGHNT and CDR2 is YYREEE (reference sequence). V gave up 3 bases and J gave up 8 bases; unmatched junction bases: 13. The CDR3 covers 16 residues. This CDR3 reads CASSSGRTGPSYEQFF. In DNA form, the CDR3 reads TGTGCCAGCAGCTCGGGACGGACAGGGCCTTCCTATGAGCAGTTCTTC.

In its sample, this clonotype was seen many times. The chain links TRBV10-3 to TRBJ2-1, with 7 bases that match TRBD2. The CDR3 is 15 amino acids. Losses at the gene ends were 6 bases for V and 2 bases for J; bases not matched to a gene: 7. Germline V gives CDR1 ENHRY, CDR2 SYGVKD. As DNA, the CDR3 is TGTGCCATCAGACCCAGCGGGGATACCTACAATGAGCAGTTCTTC. This encodes CAIRPSGDTYNEQFF.

This clonotype was seen ten or more times. V and J are TRBV7-8 and TRBJ2-3; TRBD2 aligns across 9 bases. This CDR3 is 16 amino acids long. V trimming: 5 bases; J trimming: 1 base; junction bases outside the gene matches: 7. CDR1 and CDR2 (germline): SGHVS, FQNEAQ. The DNA for the CDR3 is TGTGCCAGCAGCCTCTTAGCGGGAGAGGGCACAGATACGCAGTATTTT. Protein sequence: CASSLLAGEGTDTQYF.

This clonotype was picked up many times. The chain recombines TRBV28 with TRBJ1-3, with D hard to call. The germline gives CDR1 MDHEN, CDR2 SYDVKM. The CDR3 loop spans 16 amino acids. V was pared by 1 base and J by 0 bases, with 10 bases between. Here the CDR3 reads CASSLLKMSSGNTIYF. Here the CDR3 DNA reads TGTGCCAGCAGTTTATTAAAGATGAGCTCTGGAAACACCATATATTTT.

This clonotype was recorded at least ten times. This chain joins TRBV20-1 and TRBJ1-4; D call uncertain. CDR3 length equals 13 residues. V lost 5 bases and J lost 8, with 15 bases in between. Germline V gene data show CDR1 as DFQATT and CDR2 as SNEGSKA (reference sequence). The CDR3 bases are TGCAGTGCTGTGGTCTCAACTGGAGAAAAACTGTTTTTT. Protein: CSAVVSTGEKLFF.

This rearrangement joins TRBV11-2 to TRBJ2-7, with D maybe TRBD2 (6 bases). Per the germline V gene, CDR1 is SGHAT and CDR2 is FQNNGV. The CDR3 consists of 14 residues. Trimming cost V 6 bases and J 2 bases, with 14 bases left between them. The chain's CDR3 is CASRRAGRTYEQYF. CDR3 in DNA: TGTGCCAGCAGACGAGCGGGCCGAACCTACGAGCAGTACTTC.

The table lists this clonotype with many counts. The chain uses TRBV7-2 and TRBJ2-1; 13 nucleotides align to TRBD2. Germline V gives CDR1 SGHTA, CDR2 FQGNSA. The CDR3 has 17 amino acids. V lost 5 bases to trimming and J lost 8 bases; unmatched junction nucleotides: 12. CDR3 DNA sequence: TGTGCCAGCAGCCCCTCGGGACTAGCGGGACTGAGGGATGAGCAGTTCTTC. Amino acid sequence: CASSPSGLAGLRDEQFF.

This clonotype showed up many times. The rearrangement joins TRBV29-1 to TRBJ1-1, with TRBD1 matching 8 bases. The germline V gene has CDR1 SQVTM and CDR2 ANQGSEA. V shed 6 bases and J 0 bases; nucleotides not matched to a gene: 6. This CDR3 is 14 amino acids long. CDR3 protein: CSVQGTGLNTEAFF. CDR3 sequence (DNA): TGCAGCGTCCAAGGGACAGGTCTGAACACTGAAGCTTTCTTT.

This clonotype occurred many times. The J gene is TRBJ2-1, the V gene TRBV4-1; TRBD1 might be the D (5 bases). The CDR3 loop spans 15 amino acids. Germline V CDR1 and CDR2: MGHRA, YSYEKL. V lost 0 bases and J lost 7, with 13 bases in between. The chain's CDR3 is CASSQEGVLTNEQFF. The DNA of the CDR3 is TGCGCCAGCAGCCAAGAAGGGGTACTCACGAATGAGCAGTTCTTC.

The V call is TRBV10-3, the J call TRBJ2-2, with 8 positions matching TRBD1. V was pared by 6 bases and J by 3 bases, with 9 bases of the junction left unmatched. This CDR3 is 16 amino acids long. The V gene's germline CDR1 is ENHRY and CDR2 SYGVKD. Here the CDR3 reads CAISIEQGGDTGELFF. In DNA form, the CDR3 reads TGTGCCATCAGCATAGAACAGGGGGGAGACACCGGGGAGCTGTTTTTT.